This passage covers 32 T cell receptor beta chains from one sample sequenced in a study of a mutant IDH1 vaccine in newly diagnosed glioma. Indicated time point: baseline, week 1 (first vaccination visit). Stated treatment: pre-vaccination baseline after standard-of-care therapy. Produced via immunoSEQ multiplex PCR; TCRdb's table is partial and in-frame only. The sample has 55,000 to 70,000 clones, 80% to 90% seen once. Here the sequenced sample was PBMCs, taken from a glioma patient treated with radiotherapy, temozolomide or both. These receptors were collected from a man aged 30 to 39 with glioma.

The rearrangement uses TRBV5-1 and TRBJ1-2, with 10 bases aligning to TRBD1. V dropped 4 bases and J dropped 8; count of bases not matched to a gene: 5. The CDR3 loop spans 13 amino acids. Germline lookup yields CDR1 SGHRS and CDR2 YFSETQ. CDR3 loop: CASSPGQGQGYTF. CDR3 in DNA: TGCGCCAGCAGCCCGGGACAGGGGCAAGGCTACACCTTC.

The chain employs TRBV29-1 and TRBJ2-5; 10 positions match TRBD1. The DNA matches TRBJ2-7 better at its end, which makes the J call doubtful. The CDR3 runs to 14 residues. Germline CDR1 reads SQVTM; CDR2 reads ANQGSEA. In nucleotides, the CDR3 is TGCAGCGTTGCCCGGGACAGGGGACCCTACGAGCAGTACTTC. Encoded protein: CSVARDRGPYEQYF.

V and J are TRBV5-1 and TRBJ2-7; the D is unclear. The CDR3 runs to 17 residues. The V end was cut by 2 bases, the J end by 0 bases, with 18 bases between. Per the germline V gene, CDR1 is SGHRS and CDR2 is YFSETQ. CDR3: CASSFLRTAIASYEQYF. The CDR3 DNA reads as TGCGCCAGCAGCTTCCTGAGGACGGCAATAGCCTCCTACGAGCAGTACTTC.

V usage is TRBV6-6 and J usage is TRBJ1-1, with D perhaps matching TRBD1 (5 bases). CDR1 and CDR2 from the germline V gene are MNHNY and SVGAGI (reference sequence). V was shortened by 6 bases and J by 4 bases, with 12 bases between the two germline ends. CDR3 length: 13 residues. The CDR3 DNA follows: TGTGCCAGCAGGGTGGGGGTTGCCACTGAAGCTTTCTTT. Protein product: CASRVGVATEAFF.

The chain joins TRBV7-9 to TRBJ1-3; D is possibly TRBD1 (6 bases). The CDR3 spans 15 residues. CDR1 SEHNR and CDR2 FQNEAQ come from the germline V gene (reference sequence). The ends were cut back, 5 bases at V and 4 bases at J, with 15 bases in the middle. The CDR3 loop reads CASSPAGGPGNTIYF. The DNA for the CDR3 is TGTGCCAGCAGCCCGGCGGGGGGGCCGGGAAACACCATATATTTT.

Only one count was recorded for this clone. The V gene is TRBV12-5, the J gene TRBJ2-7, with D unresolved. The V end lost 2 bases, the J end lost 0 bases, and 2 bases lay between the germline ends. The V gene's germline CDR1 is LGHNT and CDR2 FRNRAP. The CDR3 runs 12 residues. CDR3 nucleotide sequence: TGTGCTAGTGGTTTGAGCTCCTACGAGCAGTACTTC. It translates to CASGLSSYEQYF.

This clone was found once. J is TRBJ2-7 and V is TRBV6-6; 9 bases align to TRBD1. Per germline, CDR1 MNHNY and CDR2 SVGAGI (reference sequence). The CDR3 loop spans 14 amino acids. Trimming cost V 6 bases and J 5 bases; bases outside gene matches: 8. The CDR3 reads CASSPRTGDHEQYF. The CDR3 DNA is TGTGCCAGCAGCCCTCGGACAGGGGACCACGAGCAGTACTTC.

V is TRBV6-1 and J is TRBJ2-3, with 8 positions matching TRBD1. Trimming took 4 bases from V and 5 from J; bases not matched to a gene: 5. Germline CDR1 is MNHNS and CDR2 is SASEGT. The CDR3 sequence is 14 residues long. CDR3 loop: CASSGGQGGDTQYF. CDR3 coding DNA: TGTGCCAGCAGTGGAGGACAGGGAGGAGATACGCAGTATTTT.

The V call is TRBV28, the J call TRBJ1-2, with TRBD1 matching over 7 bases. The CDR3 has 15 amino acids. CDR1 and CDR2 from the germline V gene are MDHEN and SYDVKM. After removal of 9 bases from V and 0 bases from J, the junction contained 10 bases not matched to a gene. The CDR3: CASRGTEQSNYGYTF. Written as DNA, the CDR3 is TGTGCCAGTAGGGGGACAGAACAATCTAACTATGGCTACACCTTC.

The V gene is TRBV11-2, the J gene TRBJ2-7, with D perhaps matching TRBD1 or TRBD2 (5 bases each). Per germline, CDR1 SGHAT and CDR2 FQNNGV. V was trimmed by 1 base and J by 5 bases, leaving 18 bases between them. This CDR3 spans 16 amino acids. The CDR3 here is CASSLGDRGRLDEQYF. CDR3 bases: TGTGCCAGCAGCTTAGGGGACCGCGGACGTCTGGACGAGCAGTACTTC.

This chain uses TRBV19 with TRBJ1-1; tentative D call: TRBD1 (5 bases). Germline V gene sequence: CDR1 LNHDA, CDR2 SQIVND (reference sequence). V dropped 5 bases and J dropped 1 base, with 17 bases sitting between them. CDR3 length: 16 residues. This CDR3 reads CASSHPRDPGNTEAFF. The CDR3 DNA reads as TGTGCCAGTAGTCACCCCAGGGACCCTGGGAACACTGAAGCTTTCTTT.

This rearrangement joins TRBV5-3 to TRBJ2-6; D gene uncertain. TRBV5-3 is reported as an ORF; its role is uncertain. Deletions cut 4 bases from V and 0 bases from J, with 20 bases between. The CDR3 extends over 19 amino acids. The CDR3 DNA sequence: TGTGCCAGAAGCAACTTCCAGGCCAGGAATAGCTCTGGGGCCAACGTCCTGACTTTC. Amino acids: CARSNFQARNSSGANVLTF.

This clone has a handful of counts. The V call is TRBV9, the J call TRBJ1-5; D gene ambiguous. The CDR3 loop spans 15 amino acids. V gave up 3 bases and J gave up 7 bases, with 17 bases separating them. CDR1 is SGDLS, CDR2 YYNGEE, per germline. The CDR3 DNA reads TGTGCCAGCAGCGGAGCCTTCGGAGAGGGCCAGCCCCAGCATTTT. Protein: CASSGAFGEGQPQHF.

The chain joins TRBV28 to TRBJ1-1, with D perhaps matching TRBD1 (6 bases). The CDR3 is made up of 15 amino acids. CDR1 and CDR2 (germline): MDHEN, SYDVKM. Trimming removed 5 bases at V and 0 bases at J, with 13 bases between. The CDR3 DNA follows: TGTGCCAGCAGTAGGGGGGGAGATCTGAACACTGAAGCTTTCTTT. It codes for CASSRGGDLNTEAFF. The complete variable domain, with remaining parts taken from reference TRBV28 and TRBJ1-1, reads DVKVTQSSRYLVKRTGEKVFLECVQDMDHENMFWYRQDPGLGLRLIYFSYDVKMKEKGDIPEGYSVSREKKERFSLILESASTNQTSMYLCASSRGGDLNTEAFFGQGTRLTVV.

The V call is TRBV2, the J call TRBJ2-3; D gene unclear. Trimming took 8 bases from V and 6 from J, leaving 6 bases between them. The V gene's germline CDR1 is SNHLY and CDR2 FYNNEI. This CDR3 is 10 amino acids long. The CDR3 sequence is CASSTDTQYF. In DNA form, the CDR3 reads TGTGCCAGCTCAACGGATACGCAGTATTTT. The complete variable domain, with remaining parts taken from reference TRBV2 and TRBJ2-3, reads EPEVTQTPSHQVTQMGQEVILRCVPISNHLYFYWYRQILGQKVEFLVSFYNNEISEKSEIFDDQFSVERPDGSNFTLKIRSTKLEDSAMYFCASSTDTQYFGPGTRLTVL.

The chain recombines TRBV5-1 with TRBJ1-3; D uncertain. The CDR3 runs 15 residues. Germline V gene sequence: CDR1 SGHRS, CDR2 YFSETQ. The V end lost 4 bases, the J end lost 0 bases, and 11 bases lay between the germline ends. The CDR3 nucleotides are TGCGCCAGCAGCCAGATCGGGATCTCTGGAAACACCATATATTTT. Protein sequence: CASSQIGISGNTIYF.

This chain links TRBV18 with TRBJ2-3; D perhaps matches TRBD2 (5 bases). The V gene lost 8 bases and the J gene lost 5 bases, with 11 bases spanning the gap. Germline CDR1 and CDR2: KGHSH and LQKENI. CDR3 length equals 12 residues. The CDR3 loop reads CASQRTGDTQYF. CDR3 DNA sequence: TGTGCCAGCCAAAGGACTGGAGATACGCAGTATTTT.

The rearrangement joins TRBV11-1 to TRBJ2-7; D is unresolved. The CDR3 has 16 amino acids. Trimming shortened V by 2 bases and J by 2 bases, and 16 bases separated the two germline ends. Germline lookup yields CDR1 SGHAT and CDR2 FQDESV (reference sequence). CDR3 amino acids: CASSLLGSSSPYEQYF. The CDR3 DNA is TGTGCCAGCAGCTTACTGGGTAGTAGCTCCCCCTACGAGCAGTACTTC.

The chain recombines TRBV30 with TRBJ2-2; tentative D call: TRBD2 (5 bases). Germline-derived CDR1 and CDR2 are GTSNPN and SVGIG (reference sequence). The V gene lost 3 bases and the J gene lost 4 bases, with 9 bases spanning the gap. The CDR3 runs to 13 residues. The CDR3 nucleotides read TGTGCCTGGAGCGGAGGTGGCACCGGGGAGCTGTTTTTT. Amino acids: CAWSGGGTGELFF.

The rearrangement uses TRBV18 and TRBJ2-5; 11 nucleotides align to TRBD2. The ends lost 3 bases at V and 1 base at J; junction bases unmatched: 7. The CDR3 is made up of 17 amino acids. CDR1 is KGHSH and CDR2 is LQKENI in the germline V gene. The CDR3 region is CASSPRQLAGAQETQYF. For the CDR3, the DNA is TGTGCCAGCTCACCGCGACAACTAGCGGGGGCCCAAGAGACCCAGTACTTC.

For the CDR3, the DNA is TGCGCCAGCAGCCAATGGACCGGGACCATCAATAACTACGAGCAGTACTTC. Translated: CASSQWTGTINNYEQYF. The chain uses TRBV4-1 and TRBJ2-5; D tentatively reads TRBD1 or TRBD2 (5 bases each). The better agreement between TRBJ2-7 and the DNA end casts doubt on the J call. The CDR3 runs 17 residues. Per the germline V gene, CDR1 is MGHRA and CDR2 is YSYEKL.

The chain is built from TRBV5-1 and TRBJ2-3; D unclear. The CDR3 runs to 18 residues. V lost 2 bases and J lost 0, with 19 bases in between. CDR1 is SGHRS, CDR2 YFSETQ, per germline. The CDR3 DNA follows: TGCGCCAGCAGCTTCACACCGGGCCAGCTGGCTAGCACAGATACGCAGTATTTT. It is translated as CASSFTPGQLASTDTQYF.

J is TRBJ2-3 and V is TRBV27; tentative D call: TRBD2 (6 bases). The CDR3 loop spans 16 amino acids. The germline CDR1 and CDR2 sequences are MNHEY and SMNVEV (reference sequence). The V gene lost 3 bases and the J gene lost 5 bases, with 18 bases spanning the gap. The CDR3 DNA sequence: TGTGCCAGCAGTTTGAGAGGTCGCGGGGCGGGAGATACGCAGTATTTT. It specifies CASSLRGRGAGDTQYF.

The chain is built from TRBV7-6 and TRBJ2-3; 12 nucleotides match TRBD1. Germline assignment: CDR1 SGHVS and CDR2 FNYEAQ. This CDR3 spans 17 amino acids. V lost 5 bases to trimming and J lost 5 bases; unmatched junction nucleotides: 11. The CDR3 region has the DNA TGTGCCAGCAGCCCCCAGCCGGGACAGGGGGCGAGAGATACGCAGTATTTT. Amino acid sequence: CASSPQPGQGARDTQYF. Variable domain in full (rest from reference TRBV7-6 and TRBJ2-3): GAGVSQSPRYKVTKRGQDVALRCDPISGHVSLYWYRQALGQGPEFLTYFNYEAQQDKSGLPNDRFSAERPEGSISTLTIQRTEQRDSAMYRCASSPQPGQGARDTQYFGPGTRLTVL.

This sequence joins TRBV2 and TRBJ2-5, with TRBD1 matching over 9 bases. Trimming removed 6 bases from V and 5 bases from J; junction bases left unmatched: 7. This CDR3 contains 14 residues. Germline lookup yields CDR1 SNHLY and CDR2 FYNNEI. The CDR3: CASRDRDRVETQYF. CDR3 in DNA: TGTGCCAGCAGAGACCGGGACAGGGTGGAGACCCAGTACTTC.

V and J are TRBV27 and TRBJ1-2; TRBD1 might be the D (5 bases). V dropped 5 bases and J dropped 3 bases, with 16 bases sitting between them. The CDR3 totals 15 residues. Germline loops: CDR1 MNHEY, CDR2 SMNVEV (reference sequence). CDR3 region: CASSPGGWGDYGYTF. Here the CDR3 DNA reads TGTGCCAGCAGTCCAGGAGGGTGGGGCGACTATGGCTACACCTTC.

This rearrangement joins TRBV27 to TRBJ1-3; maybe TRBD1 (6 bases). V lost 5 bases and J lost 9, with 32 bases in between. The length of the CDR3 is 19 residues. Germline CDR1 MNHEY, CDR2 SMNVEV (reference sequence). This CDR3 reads CASSLRGQWGPPRSSTIYF. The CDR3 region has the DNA TGTGCCAGCAGTCTAAGGGGACAATGGGGCCCCCCTCGGTCCTCCACCATATATTTT.

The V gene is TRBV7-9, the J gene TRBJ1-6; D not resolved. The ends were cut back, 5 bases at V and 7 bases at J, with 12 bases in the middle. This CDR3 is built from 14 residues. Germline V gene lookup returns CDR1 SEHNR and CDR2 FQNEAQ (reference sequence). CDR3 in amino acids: CASSTGRANSPLHF. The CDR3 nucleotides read TGTGCCAGCAGCACGGGCCGAGCGAATTCACCCCTCCACTTT.

CDR3 sequence: CASSPPGRGHEQYF. The DNA for the CDR3 is TGTGCCAGCAGTCCTCCGGGACGAGGGCACGAGCAGTACTTC. The chain is built from TRBV28 and TRBJ2-7; D may match TRBD1 or TRBD2 (5 bases each). Germline values: CDR1 MDHEN, CDR2 SYDVKM. The CDR3 has 14 amino acids. The V end lost 5 bases, the J end lost 5 bases, and 16 bases lay between the germline ends. Full variable domain (outside the CDR3, taken from reference TRBV28 and TRBJ2-7): DVKVTQSSRYLVKRTGEKVFLECVQDMDHENMFWYRQDPGLGLRLIYFSYDVKMKEKGDIPEGYSVSREKKERFSLILESASTNQTSMYLCASSPPGRGHEQYFGPGTRLTVT.

As DNA, the CDR3 is TGTGCCAGTAGTAAAGACCTCCGGGACAGTAGAATACAGCCCCAGCATTTT. Translating gives CASSKDLRDSRIQPQHF. This chain links TRBV19 with TRBJ1-5, with 7 bases that match TRBD1. The CDR3 contains 17 residues. J gave up 7 bases and V 4 bases, and 16 bases lay outside the gene matches. Germline V gene data show CDR1 as LNHDA and CDR2 as SQIVND (reference sequence). The full variable domain, its missing parts supplied by reference TRBV19 and TRBJ1-5, is DGGITQSPKYLFRKEGQNVTLSCEQNLNHDAMYWYRQDPGQGLRLIYYSQIVNDFQKGDIAEGYSVSREKKESFPLTVTSAQKNPTAFYLCASSKDLRDSRIQPQHFGDGTRLSIL.

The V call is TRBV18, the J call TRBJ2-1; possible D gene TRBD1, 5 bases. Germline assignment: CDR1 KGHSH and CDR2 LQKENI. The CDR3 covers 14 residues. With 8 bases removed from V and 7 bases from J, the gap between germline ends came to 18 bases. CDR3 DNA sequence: TGTGCCAGCACGTTGACAGCCACAAGGAATGAGCAGTTCTTC. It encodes CASTLTATRNEQFF.

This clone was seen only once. The DNA for the CDR3 is TGTGCCAGCAGTTACTCGGGTTCACCCCTCCACTTT. Its protein is CASSYSGSPLHF. The V gene is TRBV6-6, the J gene TRBJ1-6; D gene unclear. CDR1 is MNHNY and CDR2 is SVGAGI in the germline V gene (reference sequence). Trimming left V 0 bases short and J 9 bases short, with 3 bases between. The CDR3 has 12 residues.